This is a list of T cell receptor beta chains from one sample in a study of monozygotic twins with cystic fibrosis. Data came from immunoSEQ multiplex PCR; TCRdb stores just in-frame clones and leaves some out. This table has just over 35,000 clones, about 89% appearing once. The sample was blood. The source of these receptors is a boy between 2 and 10 years old with cystic fibrosis. Each CDR3 is given with its conserved first and last residue. Each record gives: clone size, D gene, J gene, V gene, CDR3 DNA, CDR3 protein. A D gene is named only where the DNA matches it firmly. Clone size appears in some rows only: once, few, many, or a class for an expanded clone.

NA,TRBD2,TRBJ2-3,TRBV5-1,TGCGCCAGCAGCTTGGTTGGGACTAGCGGGGGTCTTGATACGCAGTATTTT,CASSLVGTSGGLDTQYF
NA,NA,TRBJ1-5,TRBV6-6,TGTGCCAGCAGTTACGTGGCAGCCAATCAGCCCCAGCATTTT,CASSYVAANQPQHF
NA,NA,TRBJ2-7,TRBV6-1,TGTGCCAGCAGTGATAGGGGTAGTATCTACGAGCAGTACTTC,CASSDRGSIYEQYF
NA,NA,TRBJ1-4,TRBV27,TGTGCCAGCAGTTTATTGGGTTCAGGCGAAAAACTGTTTTTT,CASSLLGSGEKLFF
NA,NA,TRBJ1-1,TRBV27,TGTGCCAGCAGAAGTCAAAGTTACACTGAAGCTTTCTTT,CASRSQSYTEAFF
NA,NA,TRBJ1-2,TRBV7-9,TGTGCCAGCAGCCGGATGTTCGGGGCAGAACGAATGAACTATGGCTACACCTTC,CASSRMFGAERMNYGYTF
NA,NA,TRBJ1-2,TRBV14,TGTGCCAGCTCAGGACAGACTAACTATGGCTACACCTTC,CASSGQTNYGYTF
few,NA,TRBJ2-7,TRBV6-1,TGTGCCAGCAGTGAAGAGGGGACGCAGGTACCCTACGAGCAGTACTTC,CASSEEGTQVPYEQYF
NA,TRBD1,TRBJ1-5,TRBV7-9,TGTGCCAGCAGCTCTAACCGGGACAGATATCAGCCCCAGCATTTT,CASSSNRDRYQPQHF
NA,TRBD1,TRBJ2-7,TRBV6-5,TGTGCCAGCAGGCCCACGGGACAGCCGATTACCGAGCAGTACTTC,CASRPTGQPITEQYF
NA,TRBD1,TRBJ1-5,TRBV18,TGTGCCAGCTCACCACCTGCCTCCGATGGACAGGGGGCAGGACAGCCCCAGCATTTT,CASSPPASDGQGAGQPQHF
NA,NA,TRBJ1-1,TRBV2,TGTGCCAGCAGCTGGGCAGGGAGGGACACTGAAGCTTTCTTT,CASSWAGRDTEAFF
NA,NA,TRBJ2-3,TRBV19,TGTGCCAGTAGTATCAACGGGGGTCACGCAGATACGCAGTATTTT,CASSINGGHADTQYF
NA,NA,TRBJ2-3,TRBV5-5,TGTGCCAGCAGCCCGGGGGGCGGGGACACAGATACGCAGTATTTT,CASSPGGGDTDTQYF
NA,TRBD2,TRBJ2-5,TRBV4-1,TGCGCCAGCAGCCAAGGAACTTCGCGGGGGTTTTTCGCGGAGACCCAGTACTTC,CASSQGTSRGFFAETQYF
NA,TRBD1,TRBJ2-7,TRBV7-9,TGTGCCAGCAGCTTATCCGAGTCAGGGGGTGAGCAGTACTTC,CASSLSESGGEQYF
NA,NA,TRBJ2-3,TRBV9,TGTGCCAGCAGCGTAGTGGGGTCGGGCACAGATACGCAGTATTTT,CASSVVGSGTDTQYF
NA,NA,TRBJ2-5,TRBV27,TGTGCCAGCAGTTCGGGACATGGCGGAGAGACCCAGTACTTC,CASSSGHGGETQYF
NA,NA,TRBJ1-2,TRBV7-6,TGTGCCAGCGGGGACACAAACTATGGCTACACCTTC,CASGDTNYGYTF
NA,NA,TRBJ2-5,TRBV15,TGTGCCACCAGCACAGCCTTCACTAACCAAGAGACCCAGTACTTC,CATSTAFTNQETQYF
once,TRBD2,TRBJ2-7,TRBV9,TGTGCCAGCAGCGGTAGCGGGGGAAAGTACGAGCAGTACTTC,CASSGSGGKYEQYF
NA,NA,TRBJ1-1,TRBV18,TGTGCCAGCTCACCGACACTGGCACAGGCGAGAGAAGCTTTCTTT,CASSPTLAQAREAFF
NA,TRBD1,TRBJ1-4,TRBV7-2,TGTGCCAGCAGCTTAATAGGGGGACAGGGCCCGCGGGAAAAACTGTTTTTT,CASSLIGGQGPREKLFF
NA,TRBD1,TRBJ1-1,TRBV14,TGTGCCAGCAGCCTGGACAGGGCGATTGAAGCTTTCTTT,CASSLDRAIEAFF